Sequencing of this T cell receptor beta chain was carried out in a study of T cells after yellow fever vaccination (dated by TCRdb to between 2019 and 2020). Regarding the study in general: Libraries from fractions with low cell numbers were prepared with the SMART-Seq v4 Ultra Low Input RNA kit. Bulk TCR alpha and beta repertoires were sequenced longitudinally to track T-cell clones before and after primary and booster YFV17D yellow fever vaccination. Two healthy male donors, one aged 18 to 30 and one aged 30 to 40 years, were included in the cohort. Blood was collected at multiple timepoints before and after primary and secondary immunization, and bulk PBMC replicates and cell subsets were isolated. Overall results and qualifications from the work: A small share of clonotypes occurred in both CD4 and CD8 compartments, likely arising from convergent recombination. Compared with the primary T-cell response, the secondary T-cell response was weaker but faster, peaking on day 5 rather than day 15. FACS-sorted repertoires could contain abundant contaminating clonotypes from the bulk population, so computational filtering was required. After the booster, most clones that had expanded after primary vaccination were detected again (over 95% of CD4 and about 88% of CD8), suggesting broad maintenance of memory. Because only a couple of donors were included in the study, the extent to which the findings can be generalized is limited.

The table lists this clonotype with a few counts. Which antigen it targets is not known. Qualities for individual bases were not recorded, and no much larger clone is one base off. This sample was sequenced with an Illumina NovaSeq 6000. Synthesis of TCR cDNA relied on 5'RACE template switching, a step that introduced a universal primer site along with unique molecular identifiers. cDNA synthesis was primed from both the TCR alpha and TCR beta constant segments. Libraries were amplified in two PCR steps, with sample barcodes and sequencing adapters added in the second step. Sequencing of libraries was performed on Illumina HiSeq 2500 (2x100 bp) or NovaSeq (2x150 bp). Regarding the original processing steps: MIGEC was used to demultiplex reads and collapse the reads into UMI consensus sequences, and MiXCR was used for V(D)J alignment. Using edgeR on replicate PBMC samples, clonotypes were called vaccine-responding if FDR was below 0.01 and the log2 fold change was above 5 up to day 15. Each bulk clonotype was labeled CD4 or CD8 based on which sequenced repertoire, CD4 or CD8, contained the clonotype at higher abundance. TCRdb reprocessing: public reads trimmed at Q25 with fastp, clones called with MiXCR, in-frame beta chains kept. CDR3 protein duplicates are merged, each entry listing the most common genes and DNA. V and J calls and clone size were set by TCRdb, not the authors. The table for this sample lists 150,000 to 200,000 distinct CDR3 sequences; approximately 10% of them were counted only once. The biggest ten clones account for 36% of the sample.

Relative to germline, V is missing 4 bases and J is missing 4 bases, with 5 bases of the junction outside any gene match. The CDR3, from cysteine to phenylalanine, totals 15 residues. Only the CDR3 region is kept as DNA, spanning 45 bases read in frame from base 1. Per the germline V gene (reference sequence), SGHKS is the CDR1 and YYEKEE is the CDR2. The sample's treatment or condition label is to be understood as: live attenuated yellow fever vaccine strain. PBMCs were isolated from peripheral blood using a standard Ficoll-Paque protocol. Dynabeads CD4 and CD8 positive selection kits were used to isolate CD4 and CD8 T-cell fractions. TriZol was used to extract RNA from bulk PBMCs, CD4 and CD8 fractions, and dextramer-positive and dextramer-negative fractions.

The TCR originated in a young man who received the YFV17D yellow fever vaccine. This chain is built from TRBV5-5 and TRBJ2-3; TRBD1 aligns with 11 central bases. The starting material was CD8+ T cells sorted from PBMCs, obtained 15 days after the yellow fever booster vaccination. The CDR3 here reads CASSPGQGGADTQYF. The nucleotide sequence reads TGTGCCAGCAGCCCGGGACAGGGGGGCGCAGATACGCAGTATTTT.